These 16 T cell receptor beta chains were all obtained from the same sample, sequenced in a study of cytomegalovirus exposure and HLA in healthy donors. PCR primers comprised 60 Vbeta and 13 Jbeta primers. Method: immunoSEQ multiplex PCR; TCRdb's copy keeps in-frame clones and lacks some. The profile shows 140,000 to 150,000 clones, around 9.6% of them singletons. The source material was PBMCs. These receptor sequences come from a male donor in good health and CMV-seronegative.

The sample holds a few counts of this clone. This chain joins TRBV7-9 and TRBJ1-1; possible D gene TRBD1, 5 bases. Trimming left V 0 bases short and J 1 base short, with 6 bases between. There are 14 residues in the CDR3. CDR1 SEHNR and CDR2 FQNEAQ come from the germline V gene (reference sequence). CDR3 bases: TGTGCCAGCAGCTTAGCCGACAGGAACACTGAAGCTTTCTTT. It encodes CASSLADRNTEAFF.

The chain recombines TRBV28 with TRBJ2-7; the match to TRBD1 covers 9 bases. The CDR3 length is 13 residues. The germline V gene encodes CDR1 MDHEN and CDR2 SYDVKM. V lost 10 bases to trimming and J lost 4 bases; unmatched junction nucleotides: 8. CDR3 residues: CATVGTGRYEQYF. CDR3 in DNA: TGTGCCACCGTGGGGACAGGGAGATACGAGCAGTACTTC.

The V gene is TRBV7-9, the J gene TRBJ2-1; 11 nucleotides line up with TRBD2. CDR1 and CDR2 (germline): SEHNR, FQNEAQ (reference sequence). The J segment lost 8 bases and the V segment lost 2 bases, leaving 5 bases of the junction unmatched. This CDR3 is 15 amino acids long. Written as DNA, the CDR3 is TGTGCCAGCAGCTTATTTAGCGGGAGGGGGTATGAGCAGTTCTTC. Protein: CASSLFSGRGYEQFF.

The genes are TRBV15 and TRBJ2-1; the match to TRBD2 covers 12 bases. The germline V gene has CDR1 LNHNV and CDR2 YYDKDF (reference sequence). This CDR3 has 17 amino acids. V was clipped by 7 bases and J by 9 bases; unmatched bases: 16. In DNA, the CDR3 is TGTGCCACCAACACCCCAGAGACTAGCGGGAGCCGGCTTGAGCAGTTCTTC. Its translation is CATNTPETSGSRLEQFF.

This clone was seen more than once but under ten times. Here the CDR3 DNA reads TGCGCCAGCAGCTTGGAGGGGGATACGCAGTATTTT. Amino acids: CASSLEGDTQYF. The chain combines TRBV5-1 with TRBJ2-3; perhaps TRBD1 as D (5 bases). Germline V CDR1 and CDR2: SGHRS, YFSETQ. V shed 0 bases and J shed 6 bases, with 5 bases lying between them. The CDR3 is 12 amino acids.

The chain carries TRBV7-2 and TRBJ2-1, with 13 nucleotides matching TRBD2. V dropped 1 base and J dropped 9; count of bases not matched to a gene: 3. The CDR3 is 15 residues long. The germline V gene has CDR1 SGHTA and CDR2 FQGNSA. The CDR3 nucleotides read TGTGCCAGCAGCTTAGGCGGACTAGCGGGAGCTGAGCAGTTCTTC. Its protein product is CASSLGGLAGAEQFF.

The chain uses TRBV7-3 and TRBJ1-1; 7 bases align to TRBD1. The CDR3 spans 14 residues. The germline V gene has CDR1 SGHTA and CDR2 FQGTGA. With 2 bases clipped from V and 4 bases from J, the junction kept 4 bases outside the gene matches. The CDR3 loop reads CASSLSAGGTEAFF. In DNA form, the CDR3 reads TGTGCCAGCAGCTTATCAGCAGGGGGCACTGAAGCTTTCTTT.

This clone came up a few times. The chain links TRBV7-9 to TRBJ2-5; tentatively, D is TRBD2 (5 bases). The V gene lost 5 bases and the J gene lost 4 bases, with 11 bases spanning the gap. CDR1 SEHNR and CDR2 FQNEAQ come from the germline V gene (reference sequence). The CDR3 consists of 13 residues. The CDR3 loop reads CASSQLVPETQYF. CDR3 bases: TGTGCCAGCAGCCAACTAGTTCCAGAGACCCAGTACTTC.

This chain links TRBV6-6 with TRBJ2-7; 7 nucleotides align to TRBD1. Germline CDR1 and CDR2: MNHNY and SVGAGI (reference sequence). J was trimmed by 0 bases and V by 6 bases; bases with no gene match: 5. CDR3 length: 14 residues. CDR3 bases: TGTGCCAGCAGACGTCGGGACAGCTCCTACGAGCAGTACTTC. It yields the protein CASRRRDSSYEQYF.

This clone was seen a handful of times. This rearrangement joins TRBV5-4 to TRBJ2-2, with TRBD1 identical over 7 bases. Unmatched junction bases numbered 12, after V lost 6 bases and J lost 1 base. Germline V lookup: CDR1 SGHNT, CDR2 YYREEE (reference sequence). This CDR3 contains 17 residues. CDR3 in amino acids: CASNDMDRRQNTGELFF. CDR3 DNA: TGTGCCAGCAACGATATGGACAGGAGACAGAACACCGGGGAGCTGTTTTTT.

This clone has just a few counts. The V and J genes are TRBV28 and TRBJ2-5; 8 nucleotides align to TRBD2. Per germline, CDR1 MDHEN and CDR2 SYDVKM. This CDR3 is 14 amino acids long. J lost 5 bases, V lost 7 bases, and 9 bases had no gene match. The CDR3 sequence is CASKPPPGGETQYF. CDR3 nucleotides: TGTGCCAGCAAACCGCCCCCGGGAGGGGAGACCCAGTACTTC.

V is TRBV27 and J is TRBJ2-1; perhaps TRBD2 as D (6 bases). Trimming removed 5 bases at V and 6 bases at J, with 20 bases between. This CDR3 region has 16 residues. Germline V gives CDR1 MNHEY, CDR2 SMNVEV (reference sequence). The DNA for the CDR3 is TGTGCCAGCAGTAGCAGGACTAAAGCTTCGGTCAATGAGCAGTTCTTC. This sequence encodes CASSSRTKASVNEQFF.

The gene calls are TRBV5-1 and TRBJ1-5; maybe TRBD1 (5 bases). This CDR3 is 17 amino acids long. In germline, CDR1 is SGHRS, CDR2 YFSETQ. Trimming removed 4 bases at V and 3 bases at J, with 20 bases between. This CDR3 reads CASSRAPTTDNNQPQHF. The CDR3 nucleotides read TGCGCCAGCAGCCGGGCCCCCACGACGGACAACAATCAGCCCCAGCATTTT.

The chain joins TRBV2 to TRBJ2-6; D remains ambiguous. V lost 2 bases and J lost 1, with 6 bases in between. Per germline, CDR1 SNHLY and CDR2 FYNNEI. This CDR3 has 15 amino acids. CDR3: CASSEYGSGANVLTF. The CDR3 nucleotides are TGTGCCAGCAGTGAATACGGTTCTGGGGCCAACGTCCTGACTTTC. The full variable domain, completed using reference TRBV2 and TRBJ2-6, is EPEVTQTPSHQVTQMGQEVILRCVPISNHLYFYWYRQILGQKVEFLVSFYNNEISEKSEIFDDQFSVERPDGSNFTLKIRSTKLEDSAMYFCASSEYGSGANVLTFGAGSRLTVL.

This clone was seen more than once but under ten times. The chain links TRBV7-3 to TRBJ2-5; D might be TRBD2 (6 bases). V lost 3 bases and J lost 5, with 10 bases in between. The CDR3 loop spans 13 amino acids. CDR1 SGHTA and CDR2 FQGTGA come from the germline V gene. The CDR3: CASSLLAEETQYF. CDR3 DNA: TGTGCCAGCAGCTTGTTAGCGGAGGAGACCCAGTACTTC.

The chain is built from TRBV6-4 and TRBJ2-1; the match to TRBD2 covers 12 bases. This CDR3 has 15 amino acids. V trimming: 5 bases; J trimming: 6 bases; junction bases outside the gene matches: 5. Germline V CDR1 and CDR2: MRHNA, SNTAGT. In DNA form, the CDR3 reads TGTGCCAGCAGTTGGAGGACTAGCGGGGTCAATGAGCAGTTCTTC. This codes for CASSWRTSGVNEQFF.